A single sample is the source of the 30 T cell receptor beta chains below, sequenced in a study of blood T cell repertoires in COVID-19. TCRdb's copy holds only in-frame clones and misses some; the assay was immunoSEQ multiplex PCR. The sample contains roughly 430,000 clones, approximately 88% of which appear only once. Sequenced input: PBMCs or T cells enriched from blood (not recorded which). The receptors shown here come from a woman between 40 and 50 years old with acute COVID-19.

V gene TRBV7-9 combines with J gene TRBJ1-3, with a tentative D call TRBD1 (6 bases). Trimming shortened V by 1 base and J by 0 bases, and 19 bases separated the two germline ends. Germline CDR1 SEHNR, CDR2 FQNEAQ (reference sequence). There are 19 residues in the CDR3. This CDR3 reads CASSLVGSQGAVSGNTIYF. CDR3 nucleotides: TGTGCCAGCAGCTTAGTGGGCTCACAGGGAGCCGTCTCTGGAAACACCATATATTTT.

The gene calls are TRBV19 and TRBJ2-7; possibly TRBD2 for D (6 bases). In germline, CDR1 is LNHDA, CDR2 SQIVND (reference sequence). This CDR3 region has 14 residues. Trimming stripped 6 bases from V and 0 bases from J, with 12 bases between. CDR3 residues: CASSLAGFSYEQYF. The CDR3 DNA sequence: TGTGCCAGTAGCCTGGCGGGATTCTCCTACGAGCAGTACTTC.

V gene TRBV29-1 combines with J gene TRBJ1-1; D is ambiguous. This CDR3 has 13 amino acids. Germline V gene lookup returns CDR1 SQVTM and CDR2 ANQGSEA. Trimming left V 1 base short and J 0 bases short, with 6 bases between. CDR3 amino acids: CSVEGGVNTEAFF. The CDR3 DNA is TGCAGCGTTGAAGGGGGAGTGAACACTGAAGCTTTCTTT.

J is TRBJ2-5 and V is TRBV7-2, with a tentative D call TRBD1 (5 bases). Germline lookup yields CDR1 SGHTA and CDR2 FQGNSA. The CDR3 has 14 residues. The ends were cut back, 5 bases at V and 2 bases at J, with 12 bases in the middle. The CDR3 loop reads CASSGNRQQETQYF. As DNA, the CDR3 is TGTGCCAGCAGCGGGAACAGGCAGCAAGAGACCCAGTACTTC.

CDR3 residues: CASRKIRVQNTEAFF. For the CDR3, the DNA is TGTGCCAGCAGAAAAATTCGGGTTCAGAACACTGAAGCTTTCTTT. The rearrangement links TRBV28 to TRBJ1-1; D not certain. Trimming cost V 6 bases and J 1 base, with 15 bases left between them. Germline assignment: CDR1 MDHEN and CDR2 SYDVKM. The CDR3 sequence is 15 residues long.

The V gene is TRBV9, the J gene TRBJ1-6; perhaps TRBD1 as D (5 bases). The CDR3 contains 16 residues. Germline V gene data show CDR1 as SGDLS and CDR2 as YYNGEE. V was trimmed by 5 bases and J by 5 bases, leaving 17 bases between them. The CDR3 sequence: CASSMDTIGHNSPLHF. DNA of the CDR3: TGTGCCAGCAGTATGGACACCATAGGACATAATTCACCCCTCCACTTT. The complete variable domain, with remaining parts taken from reference TRBV9 and TRBJ1-6, reads DSGVTQTPKHLITATGQRVTLRCSPRSGDLSVYWYQQSLDQGLQFLIQYYNGEERAKGNILERFSAQQFPDLHSELNLSSLELGDSALYFCASSMDTIGHNSPLHFGNGTRLTVT.

This chain links TRBV27 with TRBJ1-3; no firm D call. CDR3 length: 16 amino acids. Germline CDR1 reads MNHEY; CDR2 reads SMNVEV (reference sequence). Trimming took 6 bases from V and 2 from J, leaving 17 bases between them. In nucleotides, the CDR3 is TGTGCCAGCAGCCCCGCCGGTTGGGAGCCTGGAAACACCATATATTTT. Translating it yields CASSPAGWEPGNTIYF.

The V and J genes are TRBV9 and TRBJ1-2; D is undetermined. The germline V gene encodes CDR1 SGDLS and CDR2 YYNGEE. The V gene lost 4 bases and the J gene lost 4 bases, with 11 bases spanning the gap. The CDR3 is 13 residues long. CDR3 bases: TGTGCCAGCAGCAACAGACAAACCTATGGCTACACCTTC. Translating it yields CASSNRQTYGYTF.

The V call is TRBV3-1 (or the pseudogene TRBV3-2), the J call TRBJ2-1; 13 positions match TRBD2. Trimming at V came to 3 bases and at J to 10 bases, leaving 9 bases not matched to a gene. The CDR3 spans 16 residues. Germline V lookup: CDR1 LGHDT, CDR2 YNNKEL (reference sequence). The CDR3 protein is CASSQSTSGGAREQFF. The DNA for the CDR3 is TGTGCCAGCAGCCAGAGCACTAGCGGGGGGGCCCGCGAGCAGTTCTTC.

The chain recombines TRBV12-3 or TRBV12-4 with TRBJ1-1, with no clear D. The germline V and J ends were trimmed by 10 bases and 11 bases, with 20 bases remaining between them. The CDR3 spans 12 residues. CDR3 in DNA: TGTGCCACCGTATACTTAAGTGCGGAGGCTTTCTTT. Its translation is CATVYLSAEAFF.

This clone was detected a few times. The chain uses TRBV30 and TRBJ1-1; no definite D call. Trimming stripped 7 bases from V and 1 base from J, with 13 bases between. This CDR3 is 13 amino acids long. Germline V gene lookup returns CDR1 GTSNPN and CDR2 SVGIG (reference sequence). The CDR3 sequence is CAFSHSPNTEAFF. The DNA of the CDR3 is TGTGCCTTCTCCCACAGTCCGAACACTGAAGCTTTCTTT.

V gene TRBV6-5 combines with J gene TRBJ2-1; D perhaps matches TRBD1 (5 bases). V was pared by 4 bases and J by 1 base, with 11 bases between. The CDR3 is 15 amino acids. Germline CDR1 MNHEY, CDR2 SVGAGI. The CDR3 spells CASSSRGRSYNEQFF. The CDR3 region has the DNA TGTGCCAGCAGTTCTAGGGGAAGGTCCTACAATGAGCAGTTCTTC.

V gene TRBV20-1 combines with J gene TRBJ2-5, with D unresolved. Looked up from germline, CDR1 is DFQATT and CDR2 is SNEGSKA (reference sequence). The CDR3 length is 14 residues. The ends were cut back, 5 bases at V and 5 bases at J, with 18 bases in the middle. CDR3 DNA: TGCAGTGCTGGTGGCCCTCCGCGGCGGGAGACCCAGTACTTC. Translated, it gives CSAGGPPRRETQYF.

The chain links TRBV7-2 to TRBJ1-2; 8 bases match TRBD1. Germline V gene lookup returns CDR1 SGHTA and CDR2 FQGNSA. The V segment lost 5 bases and the J segment 4 bases; nucleotides outside the gene matches: 6. This CDR3 comprises 14 residues. CDR3 amino acids: CASSPKTGAYGYTF. CDR3 DNA: TGTGCCAGCAGCCCAAAGACAGGGGCCTATGGCTACACCTTC.

The V and J genes are TRBV5-1 and TRBJ1-1; no reliable D call. CDR1 is SGHRS and CDR2 is YFSETQ in the germline V gene. The CDR3 is 14 residues long. The V end was cut by 0 bases, the J end by 3 bases, with 9 bases between. CDR3 protein: CASSLASGDTEAFF. The CDR3 nucleotides read TGCGCCAGCAGCTTGGCCTCGGGAGACACTGAAGCTTTCTTT.

The chain combines TRBV27 with TRBJ2-7; 12 bases fit TRBD2. Germline CDR1 and CDR2: MNHEY and SMNVEV (reference sequence). V gave up 5 bases and J gave up 6 bases; unmatched junction bases: 11. CDR3 length: 16 amino acids. Here the CDR3 reads CASSRGLAGSGGEQYF. As DNA, the CDR3 is TGTGCCAGCAGTCGCGGACTAGCGGGGAGTGGGGGCGAGCAGTACTTC.

The chain employs TRBV4-1 and TRBJ2-1; a possible D gene is TRBD1 (5 bases). The V end was cut by 0 bases, the J end by 0 bases, with 12 bases between. The germline V gene has CDR1 MGHRA and CDR2 YSYEKL. This CDR3 is built from 17 residues. The CDR3 here is CASSQEPSGASYNEQFF. The CDR3 bases are TGCGCCAGCAGCCAAGAACCAAGTGGGGCCTCCTACAATGAGCAGTTCTTC.

This chain links TRBV19 with TRBJ1-4; tentatively, D is TRBD1 (6 bases). Deletions cut 6 bases from V and 6 bases from J, with 17 bases between. The CDR3 totals 15 residues. Per the germline V gene, CDR1 is LNHDA and CDR2 is SQIVND (reference sequence). The CDR3 region is CASRTEQGSDEKLFF. The CDR3 coding sequence is TGTGCCAGTAGGACGGAACAGGGTTCCGATGAAAAACTGTTTTTT.

This chain uses TRBV2 with TRBJ2-6; 7 bases are shared with TRBD1. CDR1 and CDR2 (germline): SNHLY, FYNNEI. The ends lost 8 bases at V and 4 bases at J; junction bases unmatched: 11. This CDR3 comprises 16 residues. The CDR3 is CASGGQLIGGANVLTF. In nucleotides, the CDR3 is TGTGCCAGCGGGGGACAGCTCATAGGAGGGGCCAACGTCCTGACTTTC.

V and J are TRBV5-8 and TRBJ1-5; 8 nucleotides match TRBD1. The CDR3 sequence is 15 residues long. Looked up from germline, CDR1 is SGHTS and CDR2 is YDEGEE. V was pared by 4 bases and J by 6 bases, with 9 bases of the junction left unmatched. The CDR3 sequence: CASSRGQGLSQPQHF. Written as DNA, the CDR3 is TGTGCCAGCAGCCGAGGACAGGGATTAAGTCAGCCCCAGCATTTT.

The chain joins TRBV27 to TRBJ1-4; 8 bases line up with TRBD1. The CDR3 sequence is 15 residues long. Trimming removed 7 bases from V and 2 bases from J; junction bases left unmatched: 6. CDR1 MNHEY and CDR2 SMNVEV come from the germline V gene (reference sequence). CDR3 region: CASNPRGLTNEKLFF. The CDR3, as DNA: TGTGCCAGCAATCCCAGGGGGCTGACTAATGAAAAACTGTTTTTT.

The gene calls are TRBV2 and TRBJ2-7, with 9 bases matching TRBD2. The germline CDR1 and CDR2 sequences are SNHLY and FYNNEI. The CDR3 loop spans 16 amino acids. V lost 4 bases and J lost 1; bases outside the gene matches: 8. The CDR3 DNA reads as TGTGCCAGCAGTGTATCGTTAGCGGGGGTGTCCTACGAGCAGTACTTC. It is translated as CASSVSLAGVSYEQYF. Filled out from reference TRBV2 and TRBJ2-7, the complete variable domain reads EPEVTQTPSHQVTQMGQEVILRCVPISNHLYFYWYRQILGQKVEFLVSFYNNEISEKSEIFDDQFSVERPDGSNFTLKIRSTKLEDSAMYFCASSVSLAGVSYEQYFGPGTRLTVT.

The V call is TRBV27, the J call TRBJ2-7; 7 bases agree with TRBD1. Germline lookup yields CDR1 MNHEY and CDR2 SMNVEV (reference sequence). The CDR3 covers 16 residues. With 10 bases clipped from V and 2 bases from J, the junction kept 17 bases outside the gene matches. The CDR3 loop is CATHARPGTAPYEQYF. The CDR3 DNA is TGTGCCACTCACGCACGACCCGGGACAGCCCCCTACGAGCAGTACTTC.

The genes are TRBV21-1 and TRBJ1-1. TRBV21-1 is recorded as a pseudogene. The CDR3 sequence is 12 residues long. The CDR3 nucleotides are TGTGCCAGCAATGAGGAGGCCGCTGAAGCTTTCTTT. It codes for CASNEEAAEAFF.

This clone was observed a few times. The chain has TRBV5-6 and TRBJ2-7, with TRBD1 matching 7 bases. The CDR3 runs 15 residues. The germline CDR1 and CDR2 sequences are SGHDT and YYEEEE. Trimming removed 4 bases from V and 6 bases from J; junction bases left unmatched: 13. CDR3 sequence reads: CASSASGTAVPEQYF. As DNA, the CDR3 is TGTGCCAGCAGCGCGTCCGGGACAGCGGTTCCCGAGCAGTACTTC.

As DNA, the CDR3 is TGTGCCACCGGGGGGACAGGGGTCTATGGCTACACCTTC. Translation gives CATGGTGVYGYTF. This chain joins TRBV19 and TRBJ1-2, with TRBD1 identical over 10 bases. The ends lost 10 bases at V and 4 bases at J; junction bases unmatched: 6. This CDR3 has 13 amino acids. CDR1 is LNHDA and CDR2 is SQIVND in the germline V gene (reference sequence).

The chain carries TRBV2 and TRBJ2-3; D is possibly TRBD2 (5 bases). CDR3 length: 17 amino acids. V lost 7 bases and J lost 0, with 20 bases in between. Germline assignment: CDR1 SNHLY and CDR2 FYNNEI. In DNA form, the CDR3 reads TGTGCCAGCATTAAGTATTCGCGGGCGGAGAGCACAGATACGCAGTATTTT. Amino acid sequence: CASIKYSRAESTDTQYF.

The genes are TRBV19 and TRBJ1-5; 7 bases map to TRBD1. V gave up 5 bases and J gave up 4 bases; unmatched junction bases: 11. CDR1 LNHDA and CDR2 SQIVND come from the germline V gene (reference sequence). The CDR3 consists of 16 residues. The CDR3 loop is CASSLTGAPRNQPQHF. The CDR3 DNA is TGTGCCAGTAGTCTTACAGGGGCGCCCCGTAATCAGCCCCAGCATTTT. The variable domain in full, completed from reference TRBV19 and TRBJ1-5, reads DGGITQSPKYLFRKEGQNVTLSCEQNLNHDAMYWYRQDPGQGLRLIYYSQIVNDFQKGDIAEGYSVSREKKESFPLTVTSAQKNPTAFYLCASSLTGAPRNQPQHFGDGTRLSIL.

Comments on this clone: Other DNA sequences in the same sample also yield this CDR3. The V and J genes are TRBV27 and TRBJ1-2; D possibly corresponds to TRBD1 (6 bases). The CDR3 contains 13 residues. Trimming took off 8 bases at V and 0 bases at J, with 10 bases between the two ends. Germline assignment: CDR1 MNHEY and CDR2 SMNVEV (reference sequence). The CDR3 here is CASSPGANYGYTF. The DNA of the CDR3 is TGTGCCAGCTCCCCAGGGGCTAACTATGGCTACACCTTC.

In this sample, this clone turned up once. The V call is TRBV6-1, the J call TRBJ1-6; the D is unclear. Trimming left V 2 bases short and J 9 bases short, with 17 bases between. The CDR3 covers 16 residues. The V gene's germline CDR1 is MNHNS and CDR2 SASEGT. This chain's CDR3 is CASSEYQRPTFSPLHF. The CDR3 DNA follows: TGTGCCAGCAGTGAATACCAACGCCCCACTTTTTCACCCCTCCACTTT.